The clone carrying this T cell receptor beta chain occurred once. Using genomic DNA as the template, TCR beta VDJ and CDR3 profiling was carried out. Using its own MiXCR run on the reads, TCRdb lists one record per CDR3 protein. The profile shows about 190,000 distinct CDR3 sequences, less than 65% of them singletons. The data were obtained in a study of CD8+CD57+ T cells in acquired aplastic anemia. This receptor was identified in a human donor in good health, serving as a control. Sequencing was carried out using sorted CD4+, CD8+, or CD8+CD57+ T cells (not recorded which) from PBMCs.

Here the CDR3 reads CASNAGTQVNEQYF. The CDR3 coding sequence is TGCGCCAGCAACGCCGGGACGCAGGTTAACGAGCAGTACTTC. The chain joins TRBV10-2 to TRBJ2-7; D could derive from TRBD1 or TRBD2 (5 bases each). Trimming shortened V by 7 bases and J by 5 bases, and 18 bases separated the two germline ends. The CDR3 consists of 14 residues. Germline-derived CDR1 and CDR2 are WSHSY and SAAADI.